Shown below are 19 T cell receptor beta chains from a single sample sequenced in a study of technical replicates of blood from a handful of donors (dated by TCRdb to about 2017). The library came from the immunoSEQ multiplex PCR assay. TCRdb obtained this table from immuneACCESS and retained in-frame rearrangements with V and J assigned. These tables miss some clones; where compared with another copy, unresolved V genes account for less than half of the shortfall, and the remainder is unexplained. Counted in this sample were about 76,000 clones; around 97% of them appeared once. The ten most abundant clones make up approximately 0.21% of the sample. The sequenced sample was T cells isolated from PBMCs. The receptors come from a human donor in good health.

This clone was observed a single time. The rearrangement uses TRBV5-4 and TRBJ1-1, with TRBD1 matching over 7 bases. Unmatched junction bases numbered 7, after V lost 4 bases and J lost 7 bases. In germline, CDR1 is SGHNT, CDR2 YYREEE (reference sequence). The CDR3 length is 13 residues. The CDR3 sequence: CASSPGTVNEAFF. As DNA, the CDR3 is TGTGCCAGCAGCCCCGGGACAGTCAATGAAGCTTTCTTT.

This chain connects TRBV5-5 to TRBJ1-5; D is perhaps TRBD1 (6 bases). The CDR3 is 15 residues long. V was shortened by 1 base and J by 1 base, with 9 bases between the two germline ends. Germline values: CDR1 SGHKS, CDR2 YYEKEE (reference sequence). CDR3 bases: TGTGCCAGCAGCTTGTTAGGGGGAAGCAATCAGCCCCAGCATTTT. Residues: CASSLLGGSNQPQHF.

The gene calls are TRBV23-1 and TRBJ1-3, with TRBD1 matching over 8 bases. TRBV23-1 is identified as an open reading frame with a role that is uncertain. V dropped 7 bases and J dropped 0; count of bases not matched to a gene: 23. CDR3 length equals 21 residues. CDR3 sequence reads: CASTNPGTGGSRRLSGNTIYF. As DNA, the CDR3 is TGCGCCAGCACCAATCCCGGGACAGGCGGTTCAAGACGCCTCTCTGGAAACACCATATATTTT.

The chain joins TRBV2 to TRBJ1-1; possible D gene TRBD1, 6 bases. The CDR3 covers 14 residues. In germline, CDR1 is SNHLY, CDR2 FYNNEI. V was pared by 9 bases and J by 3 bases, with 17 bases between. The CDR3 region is CASRGSRVDTEAFF. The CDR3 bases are TGTGCCAGTAGGGGGAGCAGGGTGGACACTGAAGCTTTCTTT. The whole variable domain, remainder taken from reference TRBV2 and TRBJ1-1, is EPEVTQTPSHQVTQMGQEVILRCVPISNHLYFYWYRQILGQKVEFLVSFYNNEISEKSEIFDDQFSVERPDGSNFTLKIRSTKLEDSAMYFCASRGSRVDTEAFFGQGTRLTVV.

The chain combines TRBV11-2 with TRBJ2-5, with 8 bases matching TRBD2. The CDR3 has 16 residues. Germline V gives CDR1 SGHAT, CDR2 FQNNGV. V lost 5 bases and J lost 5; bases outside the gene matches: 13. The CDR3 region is CASSTIAGWKRETQYF. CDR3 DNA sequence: TGTGCCAGCAGCACGATAGCGGGGTGGAAGCGGGAGACCCAGTACTTC.

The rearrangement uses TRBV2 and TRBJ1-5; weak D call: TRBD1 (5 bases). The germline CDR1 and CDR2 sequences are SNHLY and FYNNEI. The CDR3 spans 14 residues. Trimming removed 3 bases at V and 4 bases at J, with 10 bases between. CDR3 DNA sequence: TGTGCCAGCAGTGACAGGGTAGGGAATCAGCCCCAGCATTTT. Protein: CASSDRVGNQPQHF.

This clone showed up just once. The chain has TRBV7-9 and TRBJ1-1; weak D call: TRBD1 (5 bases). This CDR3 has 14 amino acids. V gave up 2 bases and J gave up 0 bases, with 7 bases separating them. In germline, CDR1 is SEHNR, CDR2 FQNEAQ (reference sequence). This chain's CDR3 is CASSLQGLNTEAFF. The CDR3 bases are TGTGCCAGCAGCTTACAGGGATTGAACACTGAAGCTTTCTTT.

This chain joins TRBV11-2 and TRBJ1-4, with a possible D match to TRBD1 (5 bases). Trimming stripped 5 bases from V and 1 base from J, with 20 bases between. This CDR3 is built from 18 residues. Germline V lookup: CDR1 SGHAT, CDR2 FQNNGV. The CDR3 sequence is CASSDPKEGLGTNEKLFF. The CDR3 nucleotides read TGTGCCAGCAGCGACCCCAAGGAGGGGTTGGGAACTAATGAAAAACTGTTTTTT. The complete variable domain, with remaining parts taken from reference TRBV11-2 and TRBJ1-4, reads EAGVAQSPRYKIIEKRQSVAFWCNPISGHATLYWYQQILGQGPKLLIQFQNNGVVDDSQLPKDRFSAERLKGVDSTLKIQPAKLEDSAVYLCASSDPKEGLGTNEKLFFGSGTQLSVL.

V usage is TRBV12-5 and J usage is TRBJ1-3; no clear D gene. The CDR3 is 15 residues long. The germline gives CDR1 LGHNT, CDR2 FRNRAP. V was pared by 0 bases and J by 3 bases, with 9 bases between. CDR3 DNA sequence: TGTGCTAGTGGTTTGGTCCCACGGGTTGGAAACACCATATATTTT. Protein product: CASGLVPRVGNTIYF. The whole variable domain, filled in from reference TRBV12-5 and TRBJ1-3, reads DARVTQTPRHKVTEMGQEVTMRCQPILGHNTVFWYRQTMMQGLELLAYFRNRAPLDDSGMPKDRFSAEMPDATLATLKIQPSEPRDSAVYFCASGLVPRVGNTIYFGEGSWLTVV.

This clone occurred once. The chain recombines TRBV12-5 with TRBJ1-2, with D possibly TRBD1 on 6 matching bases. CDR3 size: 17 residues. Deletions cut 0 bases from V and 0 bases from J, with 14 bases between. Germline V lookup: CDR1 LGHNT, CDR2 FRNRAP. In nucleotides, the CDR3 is TGTGCTAGTGGTTTGGTATTAGGACAGCGAGCTAACTATGGCTACACCTTC. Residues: CASGLVLGQRANYGYTF. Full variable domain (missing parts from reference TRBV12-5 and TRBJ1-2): DARVTQTPRHKVTEMGQEVTMRCQPILGHNTVFWYRQTMMQGLELLAYFRNRAPLDDSGMPKDRFSAEMPDATLATLKIQPSEPRDSAVYFCASGLVLGQRANYGYTFGSGTRLTVV.

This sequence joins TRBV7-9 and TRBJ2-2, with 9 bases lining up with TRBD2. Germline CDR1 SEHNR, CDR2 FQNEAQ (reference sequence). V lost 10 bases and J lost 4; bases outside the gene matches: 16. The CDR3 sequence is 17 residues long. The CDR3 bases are TGTGCCACAACACCCACATTAGCGGGAGCTGGCACCGGGGAGCTGTTTTTT. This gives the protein CATTPTLAGAGTGELFF.

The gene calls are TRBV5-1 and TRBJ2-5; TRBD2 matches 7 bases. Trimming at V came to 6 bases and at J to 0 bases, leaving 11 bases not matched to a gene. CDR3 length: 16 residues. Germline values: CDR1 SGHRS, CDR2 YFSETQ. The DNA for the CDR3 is TGCGCCAGCACCCCCTTCGGGACTATGTACCAAGAGACCCAGTACTTC. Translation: CASTPFGTMYQETQYF. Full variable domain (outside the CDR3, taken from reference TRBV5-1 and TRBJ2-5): KAGVTQTPRYLIKTRGQQVTLSCSPISGHRSVSWYQQTPGQGLQFLFEYFSETQRNKGNFPGRFSGRQFSNSRSEMNVSTLELGDSALYLCASTPFGTMYQETQYFGPGTRLLVL.

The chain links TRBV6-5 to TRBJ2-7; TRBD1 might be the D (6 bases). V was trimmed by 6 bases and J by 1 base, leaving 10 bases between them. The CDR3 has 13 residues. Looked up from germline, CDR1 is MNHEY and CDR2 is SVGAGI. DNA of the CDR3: TGTGCCAGCAGGATCGGACAGTCCTACGAGCAGTACTTC. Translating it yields CASRIGQSYEQYF.

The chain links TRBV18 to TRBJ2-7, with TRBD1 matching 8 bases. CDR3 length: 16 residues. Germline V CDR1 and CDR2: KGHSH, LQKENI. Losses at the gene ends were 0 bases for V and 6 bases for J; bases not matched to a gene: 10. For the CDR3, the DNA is TGTGCCAGCTCACCACCGAAAGGACAGGGAGTTTCCGAGCAGTACTTC. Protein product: CASSPPKGQGVSEQYF.

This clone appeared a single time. The CDR3: CAWSRDRNSPLHF. The CDR3 nucleotides are TGTGCCTGGAGTCGGGACAGGAATTCACCCCTCCACTTT. V usage is TRBV30 and J usage is TRBJ1-6, with 8 nucleotides matching TRBD1. Germline V gene sequence: CDR1 GTSNPN, CDR2 SVGIG (reference sequence). The CDR3 contains 13 residues. Trimming took 2 bases from V and 7 from J; bases not matched to a gene: 1.

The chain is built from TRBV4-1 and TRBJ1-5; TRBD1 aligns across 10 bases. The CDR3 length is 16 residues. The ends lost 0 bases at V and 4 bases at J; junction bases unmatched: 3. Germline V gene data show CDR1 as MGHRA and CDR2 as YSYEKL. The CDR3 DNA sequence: TGCGCCAGCAGCCAAGACGGGACAGGGGAAAATCAGCCCCAGCATTTT. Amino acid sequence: CASSQDGTGENQPQHF.

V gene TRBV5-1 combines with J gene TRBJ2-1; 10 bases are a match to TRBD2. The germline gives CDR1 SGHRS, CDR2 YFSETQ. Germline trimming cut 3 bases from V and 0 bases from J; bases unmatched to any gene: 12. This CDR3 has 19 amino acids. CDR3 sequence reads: CASSSGGLARLYSYNEQFF. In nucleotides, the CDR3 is TGCGCCAGCAGCTCGGGGGGACTAGCGCGATTATACTCCTACAATGAGCAGTTCTTC.

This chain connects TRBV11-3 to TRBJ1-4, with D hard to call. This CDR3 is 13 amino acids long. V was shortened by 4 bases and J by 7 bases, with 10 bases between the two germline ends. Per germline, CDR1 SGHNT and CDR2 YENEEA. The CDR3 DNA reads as TGTGCCAGCAGCTGGGCAAGGTTTGAAAAACTGTTTTTT. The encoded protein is CASSWARFEKLFF.

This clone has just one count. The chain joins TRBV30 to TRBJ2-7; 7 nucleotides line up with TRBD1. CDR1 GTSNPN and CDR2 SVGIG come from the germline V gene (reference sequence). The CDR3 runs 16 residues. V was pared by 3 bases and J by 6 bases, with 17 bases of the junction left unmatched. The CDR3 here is CAWRSIVIGGFTEQYF. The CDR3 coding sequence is TGTGCCTGGAGAAGTATAGTGATAGGGGGCTTTACCGAGCAGTACTTC. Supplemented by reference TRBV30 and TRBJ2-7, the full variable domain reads SQTIHQWPATLVQPVGSPLSLECTVEGTSNPNLYWYRQAAGRGLQLLFYSVGIGQISSEVPQNLSASRPQDRQFILSSKKLLLSDSGFYLCAWRSIVIGGFTEQYFGPGTRLTVT.